This T cell receptor (beta chain) was recovered during a study of OX40 agonist ivuxolimab in advanced cancers. The CDR3 runs 14 residues. Germline V gives CDR1 SEHNR, CDR2 FQNEAQ (reference sequence). Trimming cost V 3 bases and J 4 bases, with 12 bases left between them. The table came from immunoSEQ multiplex PCR; TCRdb's copy has only in-frame clones and leaves some out. There are 55,000 or so clones in the sample; about 86% occur only once, and around 6.4% lies in the top ten. Specimen: CD4+ or CD8+ T cells sorted from blood, collected in a trial of the OX40 agonist ivuxolimab. The receptor comes from an adult with an advanced solid tumor such as melanoma, head and neck, liver or kidney cancer. The V and J genes are TRBV7-9 and TRBJ1-1, with D perhaps matching TRBD1 (5 bases). The CDR3 spells CASSLMDIGTEAFF. The DNA of the CDR3 is TGTGCCAGCAGCTTGATGGACATTGGCACTGAAGCTTTCTTT.